The present TCR beta chain was sequenced within a study of T cell responses to AZD1222 COVID-19 vaccine (dated by TCRdb to 2020 to 2023). Study-level background: Because spike-specific TCR depth and breadth did not differ between the two schedules, AZD1222 recipients who got a second dose at roughly 4 weeks were pooled with those who got a second dose at roughly 12 weeks. A total of about 230 trial participants underwent TCR sequencing, of whom 207 received two doses of AZD1222 and some 26 received two doses of the MenACWY control vaccine. Enrollment into the trials was organized by age into subgroups of 18-55, 56-69 and 70-plus years, and those subgroups contained approximately 150, 30 and 60 TCR-sequenced participants, respectively.

The CDR3 regions of human TCRbeta chains were subjected to immunosequencing. As for the original processing: TCRs in the repertoires were matched against a reference library of SARS-CoV-2-specific TCRs that had been generated with the MIRA antigen-specificity platform. Breadth meant the fraction of unique TCRs that were SARS-CoV-2-associated, whereas depth meant the fraction of total T cells that were SARS-CoV-2-associated. Using the MIRA data, each spike-specific TCR was mapped to the spike region that the TCR reacts to and placed in a CD4 or CD8 class. Log10-transformed breadth and depth values were compared by one-way ANOVA with Sidak's multiple comparisons tests. This is the immuneACCESS table as TCRdb keeps it, with only in-frame sequences that have V and J called. A part of the clones is gone; compared with another copy, unresolved V genes explain less than half, and the rest is unexplained. The D gene and trimming were derived from the DNA, and the V and J assignments and clone size from that table. For this sample the table gives tens of thousands of clones, of which 70% to 90% were detected only once. The ten largest account for roughly an eighth of the sample.

The time point label, as the study defines it: baseline before first vaccination. Vaccinee samples were obtained from the UK trials COV001 and COV002, which included a single-blind randomized controlled phase 2/3 trial of AZD1222 (ChAdOx1 nCoV-19) in healthy adults. Trial participant PBMC samples were collected at day 0 and day 28 after the second dose for TCRbeta chain sequencing. The CDR3, from cysteine to phenylalanine, totals 11 residues. This entry keeps only the CDR3 DNA: 33 bases, framed from base 1. V is shortened by 6 bases, J by 3 bases, and the region joining them spans 8 bases. Based on the germline V gene (reference sequence), the CDR1 and CDR2 sequences are DFQATT and SNEGSKA. Findings and caveats that apply to the study as a whole: The vaccine-associated CD4 TCRs covered the entire spike protein, and the dominant responses fell in regions 160-218 and 743-854. After two AZD1222 doses, spike-specific TCR breadth and depth were significantly higher than at day 0 and than in MenACWY recipients. Most participants were white British and females outnumbered males, and the authors suggested that clonal diversity may have been underestimated. The 56-69-year group was small, and its depth increase did not reach significance, likely because of low power. Conclusions about previously exposed vaccinees are limited because only a handful of AZD1222 recipients were SARS-CoV-2 seropositive at baseline. Because no day 14 peak-response samples were available, the repertoires could be characterized only after the peak T cell response. Nearly half of unique spike-specific TCRs reportedly recognized epitopes outside regions mutated in the B.1.351 and B.1.1.7 variants.

This clone was counted once. The antigen this receptor binds is unknown. No much larger clonotype is one base removed from it; base qualities were not supplied. Source: peripheral blood, taken on day 0 of AZD1222 vaccination. The source is an adult in good health. The rearrangement joined TRBV20-1 to TRBJ1-1; TRBD1 could be the D gene, as 5 bases match. The DNA sequence follows: TGCAGTGCCCGGGGCTACACTGAAGCTTTCTTT. Its protein reads: CSARGYTEAFF.